The 28 T cell receptor beta chains listed next were all sequenced from one sample in a study of regulatory T cells in long-lasting Graves disease. TCR beta libraries were built with iRepertoire HTBI primers and Arm-PCR of CDR3 regions. MiXCR, run by TCRdb on the multiplex PCR reads, gives a single entry per CDR3 protein. The sample carries roughly 430,000 distinct CDR3 sequences, roughly 21% recorded once. Time point indicated: persistent/refractory GD, antithyroid drugs over 5 years with positive TRAb. The TCR library was made from RNA that had been extracted from PBMCs in TRIzol. Source: peripheral blood mononuclear cells (PBMCs), taken when the disease was refractory, from a patient treated with antithyroid drugs. These receptors all come from a female donor with Graves disease.

J is TRBJ2-3 and V is TRBV27; TRBD1 aligns across 8 bases. This CDR3 is built from 15 residues. Germline values: CDR1 MNHEY, CDR2 SMNVEV (reference sequence). The ends lost 5 bases at V and 2 bases at J; junction bases unmatched: 6. CDR3 protein: CASSTQDRVTDTQYF. Written as DNA, the CDR3 is TGTGCCAGCAGTACCCAGGACAGGGTCACAGATACGCAGTATTTT.

This clonotype was counted only a few times. The chain combines TRBV20-1 with TRBJ1-1; 8 nucleotides line up with TRBD1. In germline, CDR1 is DFQATT, CDR2 SNEGSKA (reference sequence). CDR3 length: 17 residues. V lost 0 bases and J lost 1; bases outside the gene matches: 10. This CDR3 is CSARDWGDRGENTEAFF. The CDR3 nucleotides are TGCAGTGCTAGAGATTGGGGAGACAGGGGTGAGAACACTGAAGCTTTCTTT.

This clonotype was seen only a few times. V usage is TRBV20-1 and J usage is TRBJ2-7, with 9 bases identical to TRBD1. Germline loops: CDR1 DFQATT, CDR2 SNEGSKA (reference sequence). V dropped 5 bases and J dropped 1; count of bases not matched to a gene: 9. This CDR3 contains 15 residues. In DNA form, the CDR3 reads TGCAGTGCTCGACCCGGGACAGGGAGGTCCTACGAGCAGTACTTC. Translated: CSARPGTGRSYEQYF.

This clonotype was detected only a few times. This rearrangement joins TRBV2 to TRBJ1-6; D not certain. The CDR3 runs 16 residues. V was pared by 7 bases and J by 6 bases, with 19 bases between. Germline loops: CDR1 SNHLY, CDR2 FYNNEI. CDR3 sequence reads: CASTPRASGGNSPLHF. In DNA form, the CDR3 reads TGTGCCAGCACACCTAGGGCCTCCGGTGGTAATTCACCCCTCCACTTT.

Only one count was recorded for this clonotype. Here the CDR3 DNA reads TGTGCCAGCAGACCACAGACAGGGGGCTTATCCTATAATTCACCCCTCCACTTT. Protein product: CASRPQTGGLSYNSPLHF. This chain connects TRBV28 to TRBJ1-6; TRBD1 matches 10 bases. V lost 6 bases and J lost 1; bases outside the gene matches: 9. The CDR3 is 18 amino acids. The germline V gene has CDR1 MDHEN and CDR2 SYDVKM.

This chain joins TRBV29-1 and TRBJ1-1, with 10 nucleotides matching TRBD1. CDR3 size: 14 residues. The trim removed 6 bases at V and 3 bases at J, leaving 7 bases unmatched. Looked up from germline, CDR1 is SQVTM and CDR2 is ANQGSEA. The CDR3 spells CSVRQGAGYTEAFF. CDR3 bases: TGCAGCGTCCGACAGGGGGCCGGGTACACTGAAGCTTTCTTT.

This chain connects TRBV29-1 to TRBJ2-3, with TRBD2 matching over 13 bases. Germline CDR1 is SQVTM and CDR2 is ANQGSEA. CDR3 length: 16 amino acids. Trimming removed 5 bases from V and 5 bases from J; junction bases left unmatched: 10. In DNA form, the CDR3 reads TGCAGCGTTCGTCCGGGACTAGCGGGGTCCTTAGATACGCAGTATTTT. Protein: CSVRPGLAGSLDTQYF.

This clonotype was observed many times. As DNA, the CDR3 is TGTGCCAGCAGCACCTCCGGGCCACCGACCTCCTATGGCTACACCTTC. This translates into CASSTSGPPTSYGYTF. The rearrangement joins TRBV12-3 or TRBV12-4 to TRBJ1-2; no clear D gene. V lost 6 bases and J lost 4, with 21 bases in between. The CDR3 consists of 16 residues.

The CDR3 bases are TGTGCCAGCAGTTTAACGACTAGCGGAAGGGCCGGGGAGCTGTTTTTT. Its protein is CASSLTTSGRAGELFF. The chain joins TRBV28 to TRBJ2-2; 9 bases are shared with TRBD2. The V and J ends lost 2 bases and 6 bases, in that order; junction bases with no gene match: 7. The CDR3 is 16 amino acids. Germline CDR1 MDHEN, CDR2 SYDVKM.

This clonotype was counted at least ten times. The J gene is TRBJ1-5, the V gene TRBV28; D uncertain. CDR1 and CDR2 (germline): MDHEN, SYDVKM. The ends were cut back, 0 bases at V and 0 bases at J, with 6 bases in the middle. This CDR3 has 15 residues. In nucleotides, the CDR3 is TGTGCCAGCAGTTTATGGGGGAATAGCAATCAGCCCCAGCATTTT. Protein sequence: CASSLWGNSNQPQHF.

This clonotype was seen many times. The rearrangement joins TRBV28 to TRBJ2-5; D perhaps matches TRBD1 (6 bases). The CDR3 has 13 amino acids. The V gene lost 5 bases and the J gene lost 4 bases, with 11 bases spanning the gap. Germline V gene data show CDR1 as MDHEN and CDR2 as SYDVKM. In nucleotides, the CDR3 is TGTGCCAGCAGTCACAGGGTCGGAGAGACCCAGTACTTC. This codes for CASSHRVGETQYF.

The genes are TRBV18 and TRBJ1-2; D gene unclear. CDR1 is KGHSH and CDR2 is LQKENI in the germline V gene. The CDR3 spans 17 residues. Trimming shortened V by 4 bases and J by 7 bases, and 25 bases separated the two germline ends. CDR3 sequence (DNA): TGTGCCAGCTCACAAAGACTTGCTATGGCTAGCGGGTCTGGCTACACCTTC. Amino acid sequence: CASSQRLAMASGSGYTF.

This clonotype has a handful of counts. The J gene is TRBJ2-2, the V gene TRBV5-5; the match to TRBD1 covers 7 bases. The V segment lost 0 bases and the J segment 9 bases; nucleotides outside the gene matches: 8. This CDR3 has 15 residues. CDR1 and CDR2 from the germline V gene are SGHKS and YYEKEE (reference sequence). CDR3 in DNA: TGTGCCAGCAGCTTGGCCAGAGGACAGGACAGGGAGCTGTTTTTT. Amino acid sequence: CASSLARGQDRELFF.

Worth noting for this clonotype: Given a much more abundant clone one base away, this may be a read error. The chain couples TRBV7-9 to TRBJ2-7; 9 bases map to TRBD1. This CDR3 comprises 11 residues. The ends lost 8 bases at V and 5 bases at J; junction bases unmatched: 1. CDR1 SEHNR and CDR2 FQNEAQ come from the germline V gene (reference sequence). For the CDR3, the DNA is TGTGCCAGCGGACAGGGGCACGAGCAGTACTTC. It encodes CASGQGHEQYF.

The genes are TRBV19 and TRBJ2-5; D unresolved. Germline V gene data show CDR1 as LNHDA and CDR2 as SQIVND (reference sequence). The CDR3 extends over 13 amino acids. V lost 10 bases to trimming and J lost 5 bases, with 17 bases between them. CDR3 sequence reads: CATSLIAGETQYF. In DNA, the CDR3 is TGTGCCACCTCCTTAATAGCCGGGGAGACCCAGTACTTC.

V gene TRBV20-1 combines with J gene TRBJ2-3; perhaps TRBD2 as D (6 bases). With 8 bases removed from V and 3 bases from J, the gap between germline ends came to 12 bases. The CDR3 consists of 12 residues. Per germline, CDR1 DFQATT and CDR2 SNEGSKA (reference sequence). The CDR3, as DNA: TGCAGTTCTGCGGGGTGGACAGATACGCAGTATTTT. Translated, it gives CSSAGWTDTQYF.

With regard to this clonotype: This likely stems from a read error, as it lies one base from a far larger clone. The chain recombines TRBV6-9 with TRBJ2-2, with 11 positions matching TRBD2. With V trimmed by 4 bases and J by 4 bases, 11 bases remained unmatched. The germline CDR1 and CDR2 sequences are MNHGY and SVAAGI. The CDR3 runs to 18 residues. This CDR3 reads CASSSPGLAVPITGELFF. The CDR3 DNA reads as TGTGCCAGCAGTTCTCCGGGACTAGCGGTGCCTATCACCGGGGAGCTGTTTTTT.

The chain links TRBV4-2 to TRBJ2-1; TRBD2 aligns across 7 bases. The germline CDR1 and CDR2 sequences are LGHNA and YNFKEQ. With V trimmed by 0 bases and J by 3 bases, 5 bases remained unmatched. The CDR3 is 16 residues long. CDR3 DNA sequence: TGTGCCAGCAGCCAAGATTTTCTAGCGGACTACAATGAGCAGTTCTTC. Protein: CASSQDFLADYNEQFF.

This clonotype was seen ten or more times. This chain connects TRBV29-1 to TRBJ2-7; tentative D call: TRBD1 (6 bases). Germline-derived CDR1 and CDR2 are SQVTM and ANQGSEA. Trimming pared 7 bases from V and 5 bases from J, leaving 18 bases between. The CDR3 has 13 residues. CDR3 sequence: CSALKQGPNEQYF. The CDR3 coding sequence is TGCAGCGCTCTGAAACAGGGTCCAAACGAGCAGTACTTC.

Notes on this clonotype: This may stem from a read error, because a much larger clone lies one nucleotide away. This sequence joins TRBV6-1 and TRBJ1-2; possibly TRBD1 for D (6 bases). Germline CDR1 is MNHNS and CDR2 is SASEGT. This CDR3 is built from 14 residues. V dropped 6 bases and J dropped 4 bases, with 15 bases sitting between them. The CDR3 region is CASRRQEFGYGYTF. The DNA for the CDR3 is TGTGCCAGCAGAAGACAGGAGTTTGGCTATGGCTACACCTTC.

This chain connects TRBV4-1 to TRBJ1-1; weak D call: TRBD1 (6 bases). V lost 2 bases and J lost 0, with 7 bases in between. Germline CDR1 reads MGHRA; CDR2 reads YSYEKL. This CDR3 spans 14 amino acids. In nucleotides, the CDR3 is TGCGCCAGCAGCCAACGGACAGTGAACACTGAAGCTTTCTTT. This translates into CASSQRTVNTEAFF.

The J gene is TRBJ1-4, the V gene TRBV20-1, with D possibly matching TRBD1 (5 bases). V shed 1 base and J shed 4 bases, with 7 bases lying between them. The CDR3 contains 13 residues. Per the germline V gene, CDR1 is DFQATT and CDR2 is SNEGSKA (reference sequence). The CDR3, as DNA: TGCAGTGCTAGAGGACAGAATAATGAAAAACTGTTTTTT. Amino acids: CSARGQNNEKLFF.

In this sample, this clonotype turned up a few times. The rearrangement links TRBV4-2 to TRBJ1-6, with D possibly being TRBD1 (6 bases). V lost 0 bases and J 6 bases, leaving 12 bases between the germline ends. The CDR3 runs to 16 residues. The V gene's germline CDR1 is LGHNA and CDR2 YNFKEQ. CDR3 DNA sequence: TGTGCCAGCAGCCAAGAATACACAGGGCTTAATTCACCCCTCCACTTT. Translation gives CASSQEYTGLNSPLHF.

This clonotype was observed at least ten times. The chain is built from TRBV2 and TRBJ2-5, with D possibly called TRBD1 or TRBD2 (5 bases each). Trimming left V 1 base short and J 7 bases short, with 10 bases between. CDR3 size: 13 residues. Germline-derived CDR1 and CDR2 are SNHLY and FYNNEI. DNA for the CDR3: TGTGCCAGCAGTGAAGGGACAAGCGGGACCCAGTACTTC. Amino acid sequence: CASSEGTSGTQYF.

This clonotype was counted at least ten times. This sequence joins TRBV7-2 and TRBJ2-4; D gene uncertain. Trimming pared 5 bases from V and 1 base from J, leaving 9 bases between. Per the germline V gene, CDR1 is SGHTA and CDR2 is FQGNSA. The CDR3 is 14 residues long. The CDR3 region is CASSPWVAKNIQYF. The CDR3 nucleotides read TGTGCCAGCAGCCCCTGGGTTGCCAAAAACATTCAGTACTTC.

This clonotype was recorded many times. The genes are TRBV20-1 and TRBJ1-1; perhaps TRBD1 as D (5 bases). V was trimmed by 0 bases and J by 5 bases, leaving 13 bases between them. Germline CDR1 is DFQATT and CDR2 is SNEGSKA (reference sequence). This CDR3 region has 14 residues. CDR3 sequence reads: CSARDPGGRTEAFF. The CDR3 nucleotides are TGCAGTGCTAGAGATCCCGGGGGGAGGACTGAAGCTTTCTTT.

This clonotype was seen a few times. V gene TRBV30 combines with J gene TRBJ2-5, with D unclear. This CDR3 has 14 residues. Germline values: CDR1 GTSNPN, CDR2 SVGIG (reference sequence). The V and J ends lost 2 bases and 2 bases respectively, with 12 bases between them. CDR3 nucleotide sequence: TGTGCCTGGAGTAGCAAGAACTATCAAGAGACCCAGTACTTC. This translates into CAWSSKNYQETQYF.

This chain uses TRBV3-1 with TRBJ2-5; 9 nucleotides match TRBD2. V lost 1 base, J lost 4 bases, and 10 bases stayed unmatched. Germline V lookup: CDR1 LGHDT, CDR2 YNNKEL (reference sequence). The CDR3 is 17 residues long. The CDR3 sequence is CASSQGRLAGIGETQYF. CDR3 coding DNA: TGTGCCAGCAGCCAAGGGCGGCTAGCGGGAATCGGAGAGACCCAGTACTTC.